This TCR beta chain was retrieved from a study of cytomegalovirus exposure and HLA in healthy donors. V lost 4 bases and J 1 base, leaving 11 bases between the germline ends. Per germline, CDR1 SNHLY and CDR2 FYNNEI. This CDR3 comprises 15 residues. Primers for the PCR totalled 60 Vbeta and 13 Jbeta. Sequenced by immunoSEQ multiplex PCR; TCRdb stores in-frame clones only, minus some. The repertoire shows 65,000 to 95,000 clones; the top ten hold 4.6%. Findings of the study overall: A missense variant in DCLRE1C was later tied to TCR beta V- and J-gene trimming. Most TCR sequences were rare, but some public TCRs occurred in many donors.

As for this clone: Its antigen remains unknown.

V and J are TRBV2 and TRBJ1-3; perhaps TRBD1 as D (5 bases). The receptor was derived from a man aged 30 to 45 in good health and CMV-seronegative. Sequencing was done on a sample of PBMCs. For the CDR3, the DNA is TGTGCCAGCAGTGCGGGGGGGGGATCTGGAAACACCATATATTTT. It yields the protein CASSAGGGSGNTIYF.